Listed below are T cell receptor beta chains from one sample, sequenced in a study of metastatic and nonmetastatic thyroid tumors. MiXCR was used by TCRdb to re-call the PCR reads. Altogether more than 20,000 clones are present, 24% being singletons, with the ten largest covering 5% to 7.5%. Sequenced sample: tumor tissue. These receptors were taken from a female donor with papillary thyroid cancer or a benign thyroid nodule (not recorded which). Some clones in this sample may be carry-over from other donors' samples. CDR3s leave out the opening cysteine and the closing phenylalanine or tryptophan. Clone sizes are given selectively: once, few, many, or a class where the clone is expanded.

j_call v_call clone_size cdr3_aa
TRBJ2-7 TRBV6-1 few ASSERQGFSYEQY
TRBJ2-5 TRBV27 many ASSPSAAQETQY
TRBJ2-3 TRBV11-1 many ASSLIPGPFYNTDTQY
TRBJ1-1 TRBV9 NA ASSRQGHRNTEAF
TRBJ2-5 TRBV7-6 many ASSLVQETQY
TRBJ2-6 TRBV28 NA AISGQRQSSGSNVLT
TRBJ1-3 TRBV29-1 many SVSAGYSGNTIY
TRBJ2-5 TRBV28 many ASSSGETQY
TRBJ2-3 TRBV27 few ASSFRGREADTQY
TRBJ2-2 TRBV5-1 NA ASTDGGNGELF
TRBJ2-1 TRBV24-1 many ATSGTGGDDGSRRQF
TRBJ2-7 TRBV12-3/TRBV12-4 NA ASSLPRAYEQY
TRBJ2-3 TRBV19 medium-sized ASSIGWTGGASDTQY
TRBJ1-1 TRBV20-1 NA SASRTGGPF
TRBJ1-4 TRBV27 NA ASSLGKENEELF
TRBJ2-2 TRBV9 once ASSLGPNTGELF
TRBJ1-2 TRBV10-3 many AISESRGNYGYT
TRBJ2-7 TRBV11-2 NA ASSSLAGRGYEQY
TRBJ2-7 TRBV5-8 many ASRGQGAYEQY
TRBJ1-1 TRBV5-1 NA ASSLDRGMNTEAF
TRBJ1-5 TRBV12-3/TRBV12-4 few ASSPGPALILNQPQH
TRBJ1-2 TRBV5-1 medium-sized ASSPDRGFGYT
TRBJ2-7 TRBV28 medium-sized ASRRDRVSEQY
TRBJ2-5 TRBV7-2 many ASSLTQTSGQETQY
TRBJ2-2 TRBV6-1 NA ASTSPSQGAVGELF
TRBJ1-5 TRBV20-1 many SAQGYRSFNQPQH
TRBJ2-1 TRBV29-1 NA IGGVTTYNEQF